This entry is about one T cell receptor (beta chain). The study ran the assay at deep level. Every subset's genomic DNA went evenly onto several immunoSEQ plates. Profiled with immunoSEQ multiplex PCR; TCRdb holds only in-frame clones, not every one. The table has around 2,000,000 clones, 93% seen once; the top ten hold more than 1.5%. These data come from a study of shared clonotypes between healthy human individuals. Overall study: Three plates each covered CD4 naive and memory; CD8 naive two, CD8 memory one.

CD45RO-negative cells were positively selected for CCR7, leaving out terminally differentiated effector memory CD45RA+ cells. The CDR3 contains 14 residues. Trimming removed 2 bases at V and 2 bases at J, with 11 bases between. The germline V gene has CDR1 SGHNT and CDR2 YYREEE (reference sequence). Sequencing was carried out using naive CD8+ T cells from PBMCs. The chain combines TRBV5-4 with TRBJ2-7; no reliable D call. This receptor was obtained from a man younger than 35 in good health. Some clones in this sample may be carry-over from other donors' samples. DNA for the CDR3: TGTGCCAGCAGCTTTATCCTCACCGCCTACGAGCAGTACTTC. This codes for CASSFILTAYEQYF.